A selection of T cell receptor beta chains follows, all from one sample in a study of blood T cell repertoires in COVID-19. Produced via immunoSEQ multiplex PCR; TCRdb's table is partial and in-frame only. The sample has 60,000 to 85,000 clones, approximately 86% seen once. Sequencing was performed on peripheral blood. Receptors originate from a human donor in a cohort sampled during active COVID-19. Each CDR3 is given with its conserved first and last residue. The order of the fields is CDR3 length, clone size, D gene, V gene, J gene, CDR3 DNA, CDR3 protein. The D gene is left open where the match is weak. The size of a clone is reported for some rows only, either as once, few or many, or as a class for expanded clones.

>16|NA|TRBD2|TRBV5-3|TRBJ2-1
TGTGCCAGAAGCGCGGGACTAGCGGGAGGGGGCAATGAGCAGTTCTTC
CARSAGLAGGGNEQFF
>15|NA|NA|TRBV5-6|TRBJ2-1
TGTGCCAGCAGCCCCCTCGCGGGGACCTACAATGAGCAGTTCTTC
CASSPLAGTYNEQFF
>17|once|TRBD2|TRBV5-1|TRBJ2-3
TGCGCCAGCAGCTTGGAGGCTAGCGGGATGAAGACAGATACGCAGTATTTT
CASSLEASGMKTDTQYF
>18|NA|NA|TRBV2|TRBJ2-7
TGTGCCAGCAGTAGGGACAGGCCCAACCTAGCGGCCTCCTACGAGCAGTACTTC
CASSRDRPNLAASYEQYF
>16|NA|TRBD1|TRBV7-6|TRBJ2-2
TGTGCCAGCAGCTTAGGAGGGACAGGGGACACCGGGGAGCTGTTTTTT
CASSLGGTGDTGELFF
>15|NA|TRBD1|TRBV6-2/TRBV6-3|TRBJ2-3
TGTGCCAGCAGTGTCGGGACAGGGTGGTCAGATACGCAGTATTTT
CASSVGTGWSDTQYF
>14|NA|NA|TRBV30|TRBJ1-6
TGTGCCTGGAGTAAGACGACTTCTAGTTCACCCCTCCACTTT
CAWSKTTSSSPLHF
>13|once|NA|TRBV5-1|TRBJ2-1
TGCGCCAGCAGCAAGGACAGAGCCGGCGAGCAGTTCTTC
CASSKDRAGEQFF
>15|NA|TRBD1|TRBV4-3|TRBJ1-6
TGCGCCAGCAGCCAAGAGGGACAGGGCAATTCACCCCTCCACTTT
CASSQEGQGNSPLHF
>15|NA|TRBD1|TRBV10-3|TRBJ2-1
TGTGCCATCAGTGGGATCCGACAGGGGAACAATGAGCAGTTCTTC
CAISGIRQGNNEQFF
>15|NA|TRBD1|TRBV11-3|TRBJ2-1
TGTGCCAGCAGCTTAGGACAGGGGGCGCACAATGAGCAGTTCTTC
CASSLGQGAHNEQFF
>16|NA|TRBD2|TRBV7-2|TRBJ2-3
TGTGCCAGCAGCATAAGCGGGGGGGCCGGCACAGATACGCAGTATTTT
CASSISGGAGTDTQYF
>11|NA|NA|TRBV18|TRBJ2-1
TGTGCCAGCTCACCACCCCCGGGAGTGTTCTTC
CASSPPPGVFF
>11|NA|NA|TRBV27|TRBJ2-1
TGTGCCAGCGGAAAGGGGGATGAGCAGTTCTTC
CASGKGDEQFF
>13|once|NA|TRBV6-5|TRBJ2-7
TGTGCCAGCAGGCCACCGGGGGCCTACGAGCAGTACTTC
CASRPPGAYEQYF
>15|few|NA|TRBV7-3|TRBJ2-7
TGTGCCAGCAGCTTAACGAGTCCTTTTACCCACGAGCAGTACTTC
CASSLTSPFTHEQYF
>12|few|NA|TRBV29-1|TRBJ2-1
TGCAGCGTGGTAGGGGTATACAATGAGCAGTTCTTC
CSVVGVYNEQFF
>15|NA|NA|TRBV5-1|TRBJ1-2
TGCGCCAGCAGCTTGGTACGCGGGGGAGTCTATGGCTACACCTTC
CASSLVRGGVYGYTF
>15|NA|NA|TRBV6-5|TRBJ2-7
TGTGCCAGCAGTTACACAGGGTCCTGGGATTACGAGCAGTACTTC
CASSYTGSWDYEQYF
>15|NA|NA|TRBV28|TRBJ1-1
TGTGCCAGCAGTTTATCCCAGATATCGAACAGTGAAGCTTTCTTT
CASSLSQISNSEAFF
>16|NA|TRBD2|TRBV5-1|TRBJ2-5
TGCGCCAGCAGCCCCGGGACTAGCGGGAAAGTGGAGACCCAGTACTTC
CASSPGTSGKVETQYF
>14|NA|TRBD1|TRBV5-1|TRBJ2-5
TGCGCCAGCAGCTTGGGGACAGGGGTGGAGACCCAGTACTTC
CASSLGTGVETQYF
>15|NA|TRBD1|TRBV5-6|TRBJ1-4
TGTGCCAGCAGCTTCCAGGGGGCTGAGGATGAAAAACTGTTTTTT
CASSFQGAEDEKLFF
>14|once|TRBD1|TRBV10-3|TRBJ2-3
TGTGCCATCGCAGAAACAGGGGCCACAGATACGCAGTATTTT
CAIAETGATDTQYF
>11|NA|NA|TRBV7-3|TRBJ2-7
TGTGCCAGCAGCTACAACTACGAGCAGTACTTC
CASSYNYEQYF
>15|NA|NA|TRBV11-3|TRBJ2-1
TGTGCCAGCAGCTTAGCGGGAGACGCGTACAATGAGCAGTTCTTC
CASSLAGDAYNEQFF